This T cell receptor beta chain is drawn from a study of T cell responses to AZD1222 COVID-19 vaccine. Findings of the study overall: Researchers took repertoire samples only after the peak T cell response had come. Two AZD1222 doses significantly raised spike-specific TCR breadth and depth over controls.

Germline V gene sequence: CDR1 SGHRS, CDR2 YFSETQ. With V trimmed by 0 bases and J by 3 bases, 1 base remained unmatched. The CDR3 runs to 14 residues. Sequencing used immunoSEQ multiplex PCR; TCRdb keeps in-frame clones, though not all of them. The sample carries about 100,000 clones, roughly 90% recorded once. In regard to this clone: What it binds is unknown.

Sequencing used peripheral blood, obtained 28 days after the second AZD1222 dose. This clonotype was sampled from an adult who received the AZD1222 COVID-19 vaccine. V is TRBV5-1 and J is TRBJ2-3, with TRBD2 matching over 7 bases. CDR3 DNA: TGCGCCAGCAGCTTGGCCGGGGGGACAGATACGCAGTATTTT. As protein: CASSLAGGTDTQYF.